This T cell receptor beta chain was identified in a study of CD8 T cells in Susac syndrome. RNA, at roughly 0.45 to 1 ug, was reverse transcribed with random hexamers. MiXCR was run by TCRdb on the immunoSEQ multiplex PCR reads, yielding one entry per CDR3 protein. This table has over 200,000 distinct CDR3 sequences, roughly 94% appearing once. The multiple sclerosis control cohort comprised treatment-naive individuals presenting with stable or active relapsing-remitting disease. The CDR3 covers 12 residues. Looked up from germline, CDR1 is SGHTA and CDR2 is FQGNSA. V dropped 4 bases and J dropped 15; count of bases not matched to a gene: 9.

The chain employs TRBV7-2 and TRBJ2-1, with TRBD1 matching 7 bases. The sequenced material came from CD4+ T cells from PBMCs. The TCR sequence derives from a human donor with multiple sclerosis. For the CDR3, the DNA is TGTGCCAGCAGCTCACCCCGGGACAGCTTGTTCTTC. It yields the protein CASSSPRDSLFF.